This T cell receptor (beta chain) appears in the sequencing data of a study of Graves' ophthalmopathy and Graves' hyperthyroidism. Study background: Peripheral blood was collected at initial diagnosis, before any treatment.

Findings of the study overall: Sensitivity reached roughly 88% and specificity 81.08% for a 13-signature model separating ophthalmopathy from stable hyperthyroidism.

In this cohort's terms, stable hyperthyroidism meant no ophthalmopathy by 18 months of follow-up. Serum thyroxine and TRAb, along with clinical symptoms, thyroid ultrasound and orbital computed tomography, were what diagnosis relied on. This clonotype came up many times. What it recognizes is unknown. An end of the junction differs from the germline gene, which may be a read error. RNA transcripts yielded amplified TCR beta CDR3 regions. After a first-round RT-PCR with HTBI primers, a second-round multiplex PCR was run. MiXCR was run by TCRdb on the multiplex PCR reads, yielding one entry per CDR3 protein. The sample contains about 390,000 distinct CDR3 sequences, approximately 17% of which appear only once. The CDR3 is 16 residues long. Germline V gene data show CDR1 as MNHEY and CDR2 as SVGAGI.

This clonotype was sampled from an adult woman with stable Graves' hyperthyroidism. The sample was peripheral blood. This sequence joins TRBV6-5 and TRBJ1-1; 8 nucleotides line up with TRBD1. CDR3 in amino acids: CASSLDARTGHSPMLF. The CDR3 DNA reads as TGTGCCAGCAGTCTCGACGCCCGGACAGGGCATTCCCCCATGCTCTTT.